This T cell receptor (beta chain) was obtained from a study of radiation and T cells in renal cell carcinoma. Study-wide background: Nephrectomy followed 15 Gy stereotactic body radiation by 4 weeks. Findings of the study overall: Baseline intratumoral clonotype presence is unknown without pretreatment biopsies.

The repertoire was sequenced with immunoSEQ multiplex PCR; TCRdb's copy has only in-frame clones and lacks some. Of some 120,000 clones in the sample, around nine tenths were seen once. The CDR3 has 14 residues. Trimming took 5 bases from V and 4 from J, leaving 14 bases between them. Germline values: CDR1 SGHAT, CDR2 FQNNGV. About this clone itself: Its antigen is not known.

Time point denoted: blood 2 weeks post-SBRT. Treatment here: 15 Gy SBRT to primary tumor, nephrectomy 4 weeks later. The patient's renal cell carcinoma had clear cell pathology. The rearrangement joins TRBV11-2 to TRBJ1-2; a possible D gene is TRBD1 (6 bases). This TCR was recovered from a woman in her 70s with renal cell carcinoma. This specimen consisted of blood, obtained from a patient whose treatment included radiotherapy and nephrectomy. The DNA for the CDR3 is TGTGCCAGCAGCCTCCCGGGACACTTCTATGGCTACACCTTC. Translated: CASSLPGHFYGYTF.